Each of the 2 T cell receptor beta chains below was sequenced from the same sample in a study of shared clonotypes between healthy human individuals. Sequencing used immunoSEQ multiplex PCR; TCRdb keeps in-frame clones, though not all of them. Among some 2 million clones listed, roughly 94% were seen once. The specimen sequenced was naive CD4+ T cells sorted from blood. Subset denoted: CD45RA+ positively selected. Receptors were obtained from a young man in good health.

The chain carries TRBV7-2 and TRBJ2-2; TRBD2 aligns across 7 bases. Germline lookup yields CDR1 SGHTA and CDR2 FQGNSA. The CDR3 is 16 residues long. J was trimmed by 5 bases and V by 3 bases; bases with no gene match: 9. CDR3 region: CASSLGGSTWTGELFF. The CDR3 DNA follows: TGTGCCAGCAGCTTGGGCGGGAGCACATGGACCGGGGAGCTGTTTTTT.

On this clone: Other DNA variants within this sample encode the same CDR3. This chain uses TRBV5-4 with TRBJ2-5; the match to TRBD2 covers 12 bases. This CDR3 spans 15 amino acids. The J segment lost 2 bases and the V segment lost 2 bases, leaving 1 base of the junction unmatched. From germline, CDR1 is SGHNT and CDR2 YYREEE (reference sequence). In DNA form, the CDR3 reads TGTGCCAGCAGCTTCGGACTAGCGGGGCAAGAGACCCAGTACTTC. As protein: CASSFGLAGQETQYF.